This TCR beta chain was documented in a study of shared clonotypes between healthy human individuals. Terminally differentiated effector memory CD45RA+ cells were excluded from the naive CD8 cells, which were CD45RO-negative and positively selected for CCR7. CDR1 and CDR2 (germline): MDHEN, SYDVKM. V was clipped by 4 bases and J by 6 bases, with 25 bases between them. CDR3 length: 17 amino acids. TCRdb's copy holds only in-frame clones and misses some; the assay was immunoSEQ multiplex PCR. This sample has around 2.1 million clones, with about 92% found just once. This receptor was identified in a man aged 18 to 30 in good health. Some clones in this sample may be carry-over from other donors' samples. The sequenced sample consisted of naive CD8+ T cells from PBMCs. The V gene is TRBV28, the J gene TRBJ2-7; D may be TRBD1 or TRBD2 (5 bases each). The CDR3 here is CASSSESGQPTLGEQYF. CDR3 nucleotides: TGTGCCAGCAGTTCGGAATCGGGGCAGCCGACGTTGGGCGAGCAGTACTTC.